This T cell receptor (beta chain) was observed in a study of blood T cell repertoires in COVID-19. Study-level information: Whether acute or convalescent, the COVID-19 samples came from the United States, Italy and Spain.

While infection was still active, Seattle patients were enrolled and then followed longitudinally. As handled by the study authors: From reference gene primer amplification, estimates of nucleated cell counts were derived. The method was immunoSEQ multiplex PCR; TCRdb's version includes in-frame clones alone and lacks a portion of them. V, J and clone size derive from that table, while D and trimming were established from the DNA sequence. Of over 150,000 clones in the sample, about 85% are singletons; the top ten hold 6.5% to 7.5%. This clone has a handful of counts. Germline CDR1 is SGHTS and CDR2 is YDEGEE. V lost 6 bases and J lost 1; bases outside the gene matches: 3. The CDR3 extends over 14 amino acids.

This clonotype originated in a man older than 75 with COVID-19, enrolled during active disease. This chain connects TRBV5-8 to TRBJ1-5, with 8 bases matching TRBD1. Sequencing was performed on peripheral blood. Written as DNA, the CDR3 is TGTGCCAGCAATTACAGGGGGAGCAATCAGCCCCAGCATTTT. The encoded protein is CASNYRGSNQPQHF.